These T cell receptor beta chains were read from a single sample in a study of shared clonotypes between healthy human individuals. Sequencing was performed with immunoSEQ multiplex PCR; in TCRdb, only in-frame clones are kept and a portion is missing. The data contain over a million clones, roughly 70% of them singletons. The material sequenced was memory CD4+ T cells sorted from blood. The source of these receptors is a man between 18 and 29 years old in good health. Both conserved end residues are part of each CDR3. The order of the fields is CDR3 DNA, CDR3 protein, V gene, clone size, J gene, CDR3 length, D gene. A D gene is named only where the DNA matches it firmly. Rows give clone size only sometimes, using once, few, many, or a class for an expanded clone.

cdr3_nt: TGTGCCAGCAGTTTATCGGGACAAAATAATTCACCCCTCCACTTT; cdr3_aa: CASSLSGQNNSPLHF; v_call: TRBV27; clone_size: many; j_call: TRBJ1-6; cdr3_length: 15; d_call: NA
cdr3_nt: TGTGCCAGCAGCCCAATAAGCGACACAGATACGCAGTATTTT; cdr3_aa: CASSPISDTDTQYF; v_call: TRBV7-6; clone_size: NA; j_call: TRBJ2-3; cdr3_length: 14; d_call: NA
cdr3_nt: TGTGCCAGCAGTGAACCCAGGGGGCTTAATGAAAAACTGTTTTTT; cdr3_aa: CASSEPRGLNEKLFF; v_call: TRBV6-1; clone_size: NA; j_call: TRBJ1-4; cdr3_length: 15; d_call: TRBD1
cdr3_nt: TGCGCCAGCAGCCCGGGACAAGTGAACACTGAAGCTTTCTTT; cdr3_aa: CASSPGQVNTEAFF; v_call: TRBV4-3; clone_size: NA; j_call: TRBJ1-1; cdr3_length: 14; d_call: NA
cdr3_nt: TGTGCTAGCAGCTTGGGGCGGGACCTATACAATGAGCAGTTCTTC; cdr3_aa: CASSLGRDLYNEQFF; v_call: TRBV7-7; clone_size: NA; j_call: TRBJ2-1; cdr3_length: 15; d_call: NA
cdr3_nt: TGTGCCAGCAGCTTGGGAACCGGGACTCAAGCCTACGAGCAGTACTTC; cdr3_aa: CASSLGTGTQAYEQYF; v_call: TRBV7-5; clone_size: NA; j_call: TRBJ2-7; cdr3_length: 16; d_call: NA
cdr3_nt: TGTGCCAGCAGCGTTCAGGATCTGGGAGAGCAGTTCTTC; cdr3_aa: CASSVQDLGEQFF; v_call: TRBV7-2; clone_size: NA; j_call: TRBJ2-1; cdr3_length: 13; d_call: NA
cdr3_nt: TGTGCCAGCAGCAAAGACGGTCTTTGTAGAGGACGGTTAAGCTCCTACGAGCAGTACTTC; cdr3_aa: CASSKDGLCRGRLSSYEQYF; v_call: TRBV21-1; clone_size: NA; j_call: TRBJ2-7; cdr3_length: 20; d_call: NA
cdr3_nt: TGTGCTAGTAGAGGACAGAGTACCGGGGAGCTGTTTTTT; cdr3_aa: CASRGQSTGELFF; v_call: TRBV7-7; clone_size: NA; j_call: TRBJ2-2; cdr3_length: 13; d_call: NA
cdr3_nt: TGTGCCAGCAGCGGTCTGGGCGGGCTGTTTTTT; cdr3_aa: CASSGLGGLFF; v_call: TRBV6-5; clone_size: NA; j_call: TRBJ2-2; cdr3_length: 11; d_call: NA
cdr3_nt: TGTGCCAGCACTGGGACTAGCGGGGGGGCGGCCGAGGAGTATTTT; cdr3_aa: CASTGTSGGAAEEYF; v_call: TRBV2; clone_size: NA; j_call: TRBJ2-3; cdr3_length: 15; d_call: TRBD2